This T cell receptor (beta chain) is from a study of blood T cell repertoires in COVID-19. This clone has a count of ten or more. The CDR3 is 14 residues long. Per germline, CDR1 LGHNA and CDR2 YNFKEQ. Trimming pared 1 base from V and 4 bases from J, leaving 11 bases between. Profiled with immunoSEQ multiplex PCR; TCRdb holds only in-frame clones, not every one. The sample records about 270,000 clones, around 86% being singletons. The TCR sequence derives from a man aged 40-49 years with active or convalescent COVID-19. Sequencing used peripheral blood. This chain uses TRBV4-2 with TRBJ2-7, with D possibly TRBD2 on 5 matching bases. CDR3 in amino acids: CASSQAPSGYEQYF. The CDR3 region has the DNA TGTGCCAGCAGCCAAGCACCATCGGGGTACGAGCAGTACTTC.